This T cell receptor (beta chain) stems from a study of OX40 agonist ivuxolimab in advanced cancers. Study context: Partial responses occurred in three patients (one hepatocellular carcinoma, two cutaneous melanoma).

The table came from immunoSEQ multiplex PCR; TCRdb's copy has only in-frame clones and leaves some out. The repertoire consists of 52,000 or so clones, with 70% to 90% occurring once and the leading ten covering approximately 2.8%. As to this clone: Its antigen is as yet unknown.

Whole-study findings and limits: Mean expanded clone counts were higher in CD8+ than CD4+ T cells. Dose levels from 0.1 to 3.0 mg/kg saw CD4+ and CD8+ blood T cells expand clonally by week 6.

The source material was CD4+ or CD8+ T cells sorted from blood, sampled in a trial of the OX40 agonist ivuxolimab. The source of this sequence is an adult with an advanced solid tumor such as melanoma, head and neck, liver or kidney cancer.

This CDR3 reads CASSVGASLGGGNGNTIYF. The CDR3 region has the DNA TGTGCCAGCAGCGTAGGCGCTTCGCTCGGGGGGGGCAATGGAAACACCATATATTTT. The V call is TRBV9, the J call TRBJ1-3; maybe TRBD1 (6 bases). Trimming stripped 0 bases from V and 3 bases from J, with 22 bases between. Germline CDR1 and CDR2: SGDLS and YYNGEE. This CDR3 has 19 residues.